These 24 T cell receptor beta chains were all obtained from the same sample, sequenced in a study of blood T cell repertoires in COVID-19 (dated by TCRdb to 2018 to 2021). The library was prepared using the immunoSEQ multiplex PCR assay. Entries here come from immuneACCESS through TCRdb and include only in-frame sequences with V and J called. Some clones fail to appear in such tables; in the studies checked, an unresolved V gene covers under half of the shortfall, and the cause of the remainder is unknown. This sample gives 150,000 to 200,000 clones in total; around 83% of them show up just once. Approximately 1.4% of the sample belongs to the ten largest clones. Material: peripheral blood. These receptors were collected from a human donor in a cohort sampled during active COVID-19.

This chain uses TRBV3-1 (or the pseudogene TRBV3-2) with TRBJ2-7, with 8 bases that match TRBD2. Losses at the gene ends were 4 bases for V and 1 base for J; bases not matched to a gene: 3. The CDR3 contains 14 residues. The germline gives CDR1 LGHDT, CDR2 YNNKEL (reference sequence). The CDR3 DNA reads TGTGCCAGCAGCCCCGGGGGGGAGTCCTACGAGCAGTACTTC. It encodes CASSPGGESYEQYF.

The rearrangement joins TRBV10-1 to TRBJ2-3; unclear D gene. The germline V and J ends were trimmed by 6 bases and 3 bases, with 16 bases remaining between them. The CDR3 spans 15 residues. The germline CDR1 and CDR2 sequences are WNHNN and SYGVQD (reference sequence). The CDR3 coding sequence is TGCGCCAGCAGCCCATCGGCGGCCCTAACAGATACGCAGTATTTT. Translation: CASSPSAALTDTQYF.

V is TRBV21-1 and J is TRBJ2-1; TRBD1, the table's D call, lacks a check against the DNA. TRBV21-1 constitutes a pseudogene. This CDR3 has 19 amino acids. The CDR3 DNA sequence: TGTGCCAGCATCCCGGCGGAAGATAATGCCGGGACAGGCCGAAATGAGCAGTTCTTC. As protein: CASIPAEDNAGTGRNEQFF.

The chain couples TRBV4-3 to TRBJ2-5; 9 bases are shared with TRBD2. Trimming removed 0 bases from V and 1 base from J; junction bases left unmatched: 6. This CDR3 has 17 amino acids. Germline V gene sequence: CDR1 LGHNA, CDR2 YSLEER. The CDR3 spells CASSQDKAGGPQETQYF. In nucleotides, the CDR3 is TGCGCCAGCAGCCAAGATAAGGCGGGGGGGCCCCAAGAGACCCAGTACTTC.

V gene TRBV27 combines with J gene TRBJ1-5, with 7 positions matching TRBD1. The ends lost 5 bases at V and 2 bases at J; junction bases unmatched: 6. The CDR3 loop spans 15 amino acids. CDR1 and CDR2 (germline): MNHEY, SMNVEV (reference sequence). DNA for the CDR3: TGTGCCAGCAGTCCTCTACAGGGGCGCAATCAGCCCCAGCATTTT. Amino acids: CASSPLQGRNQPQHF.

The chain couples TRBV29-1 to TRBJ1-2; D ambiguous. Germline CDR1 is SQVTM and CDR2 is ANQGSEA. The CDR3 length is 14 residues. The V end lost 4 bases, the J end lost 2 bases, and 14 bases lay between the germline ends. CDR3 residues: CSVAGSHSNYGYTF. CDR3 nucleotides: TGCAGCGTTGCCGGGAGCCACTCGAACTATGGCTACACCTTC.

The chain joins TRBV27 to TRBJ1-5; perhaps TRBD1 as D (6 bases). The CDR3 is made up of 16 amino acids. The germline V gene encodes CDR1 MNHEY and CDR2 SMNVEV (reference sequence). V was cut by 3 bases and J by 3 bases, with 15 bases left in between. The CDR3 nucleotides read TGTGCCAGCAGTTTCGTTGGGCAGGGGACCAATCAGCCCCAGCATTTT. This gives the protein CASSFVGQGTNQPQHF.

The chain is built from TRBV27 and TRBJ2-7; 8 positions agree with TRBD2. The V gene's germline CDR1 is MNHEY and CDR2 SMNVEV (reference sequence). J gave up 0 bases and V 3 bases, and 1 base lay outside the gene matches. The CDR3 is 14 amino acids. The CDR3 nucleotides are TGTGCCAGCAGTTTGCGGGAGGACTCCTACGAGCAGTACTTC. It codes for CASSLREDSYEQYF.

This chain connects TRBV3-1 (or the pseudogene TRBV3-2) to TRBJ1-4, with D tentatively TRBD1 (6 bases). Germline V lookup: CDR1 LGHDT, CDR2 YNNKEL (reference sequence). The CDR3 is 17 residues long. V dropped 4 bases and J dropped 4 bases, with 19 bases sitting between them. This CDR3 is CASSPRGGRINNEKLFF. In DNA, the CDR3 is TGTGCCAGCAGCCCAAGGGGGGGACGGATAAATAATGAAAAACTGTTTTTT.

The chain links TRBV6-1 to TRBJ1-1, with 12 bases that match TRBD1. Trimming removed 4 bases from V and 8 bases from J; junction bases left unmatched: 14. CDR1 MNHNS and CDR2 SASEGT come from the germline V gene. This CDR3 region has 17 residues. The CDR3 sequence: CASSAPGQGARGHEAFF. The CDR3, as DNA: TGTGCCAGCAGTGCTCCGGGACAGGGGGCGAGGGGTCACGAAGCTTTCTTT.

V and J are TRBV7-9 and TRBJ2-7; 9 bases line up with TRBD1. Germline-derived CDR1 and CDR2 are SEHNR and FQNEAQ (reference sequence). Germline trimming cut 5 bases from V and 5 bases from J; bases unmatched to any gene: 7. This CDR3 is 14 amino acids long. CDR3 loop: CASSVGTGYHEQYF. The CDR3 nucleotides are TGTGCCAGCAGCGTCGGGACAGGGTACCACGAGCAGTACTTC.

This clone was detected only once. This rearrangement joins TRBV28 to TRBJ1-2; tentatively, D is TRBD1 (6 bases). The CDR3 runs 14 residues. Germline CDR1 MDHEN, CDR2 SYDVKM. Trimming removed 6 bases at V and 6 bases at J, with 17 bases between. CDR3 sequence (DNA): TGTGCCAGCAGCCAAGGCGGGGGGCGAAATGGCTACACCTTC. The encoded protein is CASSQGGGRNGYTF.

The V gene is TRBV3-1 (or the pseudogene TRBV3-2), the J gene TRBJ2-3, with TRBD2 identical over 10 bases. The CDR3 spans 14 residues. From germline, CDR1 is LGHDT and CDR2 YNNKEL (reference sequence). V lost 7 bases to trimming and J lost 3 bases; unmatched junction nucleotides: 4. The CDR3 DNA reads TGTGCCAGCAACCTAGCGGGAGTAACAGATACGCAGTATTTT. Its translation: CASNLAGVTDTQYF.

The chain employs TRBV5-1 and TRBJ2-5, with D maybe TRBD2 (6 bases). The CDR3 runs to 14 residues. Per germline, CDR1 SGHRS and CDR2 YFSETQ. Trimming removed 4 bases at V and 5 bases at J, with 15 bases between. CDR3 loop: CASSRGGNGETQYF. In nucleotides, the CDR3 is TGCGCCAGCAGCCGCGGCGGGAACGGGGAGACCCAGTACTTC.

The chain carries TRBV27 and TRBJ1-6; TRBD1 agrees at 8 bases. The CDR3 runs 12 residues. The V gene's germline CDR1 is MNHEY and CDR2 SMNVEV (reference sequence). Unmatched junction bases numbered 4, after V lost 8 bases and J lost 10 bases. The CDR3: CASATGGSPLHF. As DNA, the CDR3 is TGTGCCAGCGCCACAGGGGGGTCACCCCTCCACTTT.

This clone appeared a few times. This rearrangement joins TRBV5-1 to TRBJ2-7; tentative D call: TRBD1 (6 bases). CDR3 length: 14 residues. The germline CDR1 and CDR2 sequences are SGHRS and YFSETQ. V was cut by 4 bases and J by 3 bases, with 14 bases left in between. As DNA, the CDR3 is TGCGCCAGCAGCCCCCGGGACACCCTCTACGAGCAGTACTTC. Translating gives CASSPRDTLYEQYF.

The V gene is TRBV28, the J gene TRBJ2-7, with 7 bases that match TRBD1. The CDR3 length is 11 residues. V dropped 3 bases and J dropped 12; count of bases not matched to a gene: 5. Germline loops: CDR1 MDHEN, CDR2 SYDVKM. Here the CDR3 reads CASSLGDRAYF. Written as DNA, the CDR3 is TGTGCCAGCAGTTTGGGGGACAGAGCGTACTTC.

This chain joins TRBV20-1 and TRBJ2-7; 7 bases line up with TRBD2. Germline trimming cut 7 bases from V and 7 bases from J; bases unmatched to any gene: 7. Germline V CDR1 and CDR2: DFQATT, SNEGSKA (reference sequence). The CDR3 spans 11 residues. The CDR3 region is CSGRGAGEQYF. DNA for the CDR3: TGCAGTGGGCGGGGAGCGGGGGAGCAGTACTTC.

This chain joins TRBV6-1 and TRBJ1-4; D possibly corresponds to TRBD1 (6 bases). Germline lookup yields CDR1 MNHNS and CDR2 SASEGT. CDR3 length equals 16 residues. V dropped 0 bases and J dropped 4 bases, with 12 bases sitting between them. The CDR3 protein is CASSEAPGQNNEKLFF. In DNA, the CDR3 is TGTGCCAGCAGTGAAGCCCCCGGACAGAATAATGAAAAACTGTTTTTT.

This sequence joins TRBV4-3 and TRBJ1-6; 9 bases align to TRBD1. Germline-derived CDR1 and CDR2 are LGHNA and YSLEER. The junction had 4 bases not matched to a gene; V was cut back by 5 bases and J by 5 bases. This CDR3 region has 15 residues. The CDR3 loop is CASSVRDRDNSPLHF. As DNA, the CDR3 is TGCGCCAGCAGCGTAAGGGACAGGGATAATTCACCCCTCCACTTT.

V usage is TRBV19 and J usage is TRBJ1-6, with TRBD1 matching over 7 bases. V shed 7 bases and J 8 bases; nucleotides not matched to a gene: 11. This CDR3 comprises 15 residues. Germline V lookup: CDR1 LNHDA, CDR2 SQIVND (reference sequence). The CDR3 reads CASNRASTGYSPLHF. CDR3 in DNA: TGTGCCAGTAACCGCGCTTCGACAGGGTATTCACCCCTCCACTTT.

The chain carries TRBV7-3 and TRBJ2-7; D is unresolved. CDR1 is SGHTA, CDR2 FQGTGA, per germline. Between the trimmed V and J ends, which lost 1 base and 5 bases, there was a span of 9 bases. The CDR3 has 13 residues. The CDR3, as DNA: TGTGCCAGCAGCTTAAATACCCGGGACGAGCAGTACTTC. As protein: CASSLNTRDEQYF.

This clone was detected a few times. V gene TRBV6-2 or TRBV6-3 combines with J gene TRBJ1-1; 8 nucleotides agree with TRBD1. After removal of 2 bases from V and 7 bases from J, the junction contained 9 bases not matched to a gene. Looked up from germline, CDR1 is MNHEY and CDR2 is SVGEGT. CDR3 size: 15 residues. The CDR3 coding sequence is TGTGCCAGCAGTTACGTCCGGACAGGGTCCCTTGAAGCTTTCTTT. Its translation: CASSYVRTGSLEAFF.

The chain links TRBV18 to TRBJ1-5; 7 bases agree with TRBD1. The CDR3 covers 16 residues. V was pared by 3 bases and J by 2 bases, with 7 bases of the junction left unmatched. Germline CDR1 KGHSH, CDR2 LQKENI. CDR3 coding DNA: TGTGCCAGCTCACCCAGACAGGGCAGTGGCAATCAGCCCCAGCATTTT. This gives the protein CASSPRQGSGNQPQHF.